Shown below are 15 T cell receptor beta chains from a single sample sequenced in a study of shared clonotypes between healthy human individuals. Method: immunoSEQ multiplex PCR; TCRdb's copy keeps in-frame clones and lacks some. The data hold 1,500,000 or so clones, with more than 95% observed a single time. Source material: naive CD4+ T cells sorted from blood. Subset in this sample: CD45RA+ positively selected. These receptors originate from a man aged 25 to 40 in good health.

J is TRBJ2-5 and V is TRBV11-1; the D gene could be TRBD1 or TRBD2 (6 bases each). The CDR3 has 12 residues. The germline CDR1 and CDR2 sequences are SGHAT and FQDESV (reference sequence). The germline V and J ends were trimmed by 6 bases and 11 bases, with 16 bases remaining between them. CDR3 bases: TGTGCCAGCAGAGAGACAGGACGGGAGCAGTACTTC. Amino acids: CASRETGREQYF.

V is TRBV19 and J is TRBJ2-2; D not resolved. The ends were cut back, 4 bases at V and 0 bases at J, with 6 bases in the middle. This CDR3 comprises 14 residues. The germline V gene has CDR1 LNHDA and CDR2 SQIVND (reference sequence). As DNA, the CDR3 is TGTGCCAGTAGTAATGCCGCGAACACCGGGGAGCTGTTTTTT. Amino acid sequence: CASSNAANTGELFF. Based on the CDR3 plus reference TRBV19 and TRBJ2-2, the full variable domain is DGGITQSPKYLFRKEGQNVTLSCEQNLNHDAMYWYRQDPGQGLRLIYYSQIVNDFQKGDIAEGYSVSREKKESFPLTVTSAQKNPTAFYLCASSNAANTGELFFGEGSRLTVL.

J is TRBJ2-3 and V is TRBV5-5, with 7 bases lining up with TRBD1. This CDR3 contains 16 residues. CDR1 SGHKS and CDR2 YYEKEE come from the germline V gene (reference sequence). Losses at the gene ends were 1 base for V and 1 base for J; bases not matched to a gene: 6. CDR3 amino acids: CASSLIRDSRTDTQYF. DNA for the CDR3: TGTGCCAGCAGCTTGATCCGGGACAGTCGCACAGATACGCAGTATTTT.

The chain combines TRBV28 with TRBJ2-2, with a possible D match to TRBD1 (6 bases). Germline V gene sequence: CDR1 MDHEN, CDR2 SYDVKM. The CDR3 covers 15 residues. Between the trimmed V and J ends, which lost 6 bases and 3 bases, there was a span of 14 bases. The CDR3 region is CASRTWGLDTGELFF. The CDR3 nucleotides are TGTGCCAGCAGAACCTGGGGGCTCGACACCGGGGAGCTGTTTTTT.

The CDR3 is CASSLDSSFYEQYF. The DNA of the CDR3 is TGTGCCAGCAGCTTGGACAGCAGCTTCTACGAGCAGTACTTC. The V call is TRBV5-5, the J call TRBJ2-7; D unresolved. The CDR3 is 14 residues long. With 0 bases removed from V and 3 bases from J, the gap between germline ends came to 10 bases. Per germline, CDR1 SGHKS and CDR2 YYEKEE (reference sequence).

V usage is TRBV11-2 and J usage is TRBJ2-1, with 9 bases aligning to TRBD2. V dropped 1 base and J dropped 6; count of bases not matched to a gene: 7. Germline lookup yields CDR1 SGHAT and CDR2 FQNNGV. The CDR3 has 16 amino acids. CDR3 sequence (DNA): TGTGCCAGCAGCTTAGCGGGCGGGAGGGCCCTCAATGAGCAGTTCTTC. Protein sequence: CASSLAGGRALNEQFF.

The chain is built from TRBV27 and TRBJ2-1; 8 bases line up with TRBD1. The CDR3 has 12 amino acids. V lost 4 bases and J lost 10; bases outside the gene matches: 3. CDR1 MNHEY and CDR2 SMNVEV come from the germline V gene (reference sequence). CDR3 region: CASSYRGYEQFF. CDR3 nucleotides: TGTGCCAGCAGTTACAGGGGGTACGAGCAGTTCTTC.

This chain joins TRBV7-6 and TRBJ1-5; D is unresolved. V lost 1 base and J 0 bases, leaving 10 bases between the germline ends. The CDR3 has 16 residues. Per germline, CDR1 SGHVS and CDR2 FNYEAQ. The CDR3 nucleotides read TGTGCCAGCAGCTTAGAGGCAAGACCTAGCAATCAGCCCCAGCATTTT. Amino acids: CASSLEARPSNQPQHF. Full variable domain (outside the CDR3, taken from reference TRBV7-6 and TRBJ1-5): GAGVSQSPRYKVTKRGQDVALRCDPISGHVSLYWYRQALGQGPEFLTYFNYEAQQDKSGLPNDRFSAERPEGSISTLTIQRTEQRDSAMYRCASSLEARPSNQPQHFGDGTRLSIL.

This chain uses TRBV10-3 with TRBJ1-5; maybe TRBD1 (5 bases). The CDR3 extends over 16 amino acids. Germline lookup yields CDR1 ENHRY and CDR2 SYGVKD. V was cut by 2 bases and J by 2 bases, with 13 bases left in between. DNA of the CDR3: TGTGCCATCAGTGAGCGTCAGGGAGGTGGCAATCAGCCCCAGCATTTT. Its translation is CAISERQGGGNQPQHF.

About this clone: Distinct nucleotide sequences in the sample also encode this CDR3. The chain couples TRBV28 to TRBJ1-1; no clear D gene. Germline CDR1 is MDHEN and CDR2 is SYDVKM. V lost 2 bases, J lost 1 base, and 2 bases lay in between. The length of the CDR3 is 12 residues. The CDR3 DNA reads TGTGCCAGCAGTTTACGGAACACTGAAGCTTTCTTT. Its protein is CASSLRNTEAFF.

This chain joins TRBV9 and TRBJ1-2, with D maybe TRBD1 (5 bases). Germline CDR1 SGDLS, CDR2 YYNGEE. This CDR3 comprises 16 residues. Trimming shortened V by 0 bases and J by 2 bases, and 14 bases separated the two germline ends. The CDR3 is CASSVGVQALNYGYTF. The CDR3 DNA reads TGTGCCAGCAGCGTAGGCGTACAGGCTCTAAACTATGGCTACACCTTC.

The J gene is TRBJ2-5, the V gene TRBV28; TRBD2 aligns across 7 bases. V was pared by 7 bases and J by 0 bases, with 2 bases of the junction left unmatched. CDR1 and CDR2 (germline): MDHEN, SYDVKM. CDR3 length: 13 residues. The DNA of the CDR3 is TGTGCCAGCACTAGCGGTCACCAAGAGACCCAGTACTTC. It codes for CASTSGHQETQYF.

The genes are TRBV19 and TRBJ2-1; 7 nucleotides align to TRBD2. Germline V lookup: CDR1 LNHDA, CDR2 SQIVND (reference sequence). This CDR3 contains 14 residues. V dropped 4 bases and J dropped 4; count of bases not matched to a gene: 4. The CDR3 here is CASSTSGGYNEQFF. The CDR3 DNA reads TGTGCCAGTAGTACTAGCGGAGGATACAATGAGCAGTTCTTC.

As for this clone: This sample also contains other DNA sequences that code for the same CDR3. The chain employs TRBV5-1 and TRBJ2-3, with 9 bases that match TRBD2. The V gene's germline CDR1 is SGHRS and CDR2 YFSETQ. This CDR3 has 16 amino acids. Unmatched junction bases numbered 3, after V lost 0 bases and J lost 1 base. The CDR3 sequence is CASSLAASGGTDTQYF. In DNA form, the CDR3 reads TGCGCCAGCAGCTTGGCGGCTAGCGGGGGCACAGATACGCAGTATTTT.

The V and J genes are TRBV7-8 and TRBJ2-1; D ambiguous. Trimming took off 5 bases at V and 2 bases at J, with 19 bases between the two ends. The CDR3 extends over 17 amino acids. Germline CDR1 reads SGHVS; CDR2 reads FQNEAQ. CDR3 in amino acids: CASSPEGWRNPYNEQFF. CDR3 in DNA: TGTGCCAGCAGCCCCGAAGGTTGGCGGAATCCCTACAATGAGCAGTTCTTC.